The TCR beta chain under discussion was sequenced for a study of vaccination and CD4 T cells after COVID-19. About the study: Two of the convalescents were Hispanic, and convalescents were six males and four females.

Treatment given: roughly ten-day PBMC culture with coronavirus spike peptide pools or control peptides (ViraFEST assay). Each well received approximately 1.8 million PBMCs, cultured with around 10 IU/ml IL-2 and 10 ug/ml peptide pools. Once obtained from cultured CD4+ T cells, the DNA was sequenced using the Oncomine TCR Beta short-read assay. TCRdb itself ran the PCR reads through MiXCR, one entry per CDR3 protein. Of approximately 11,000 distinct CDR3 sequences listed, over 25% are singletons. Turning to this clonotype: Its specificity is unknown.

Unmatched junction bases numbered 9, after V lost 5 bases and J lost 8 bases. The germline CDR1 and CDR2 sequences are SGHTA and FQGTGA. The CDR3 contains 13 residues. The genes are TRBV7-3 and TRBJ2-7; 7 bases are a match to TRBD1. This TCR was sampled from a human donor who had recovered from COVID-19. The source material was CD4+ T cells from blood, cultured in vitro, sampled after SARS-CoV-2 vaccination. The CDR3 here is CASSTGQANQQYF. CDR3 coding DNA: TGTGCCAGCAGCACCGGACAGGCTAATCAGCAGTACTTC.